A single sample is the source of the 22 T cell receptor beta chains below, sequenced in a study of lymphopenia after photon versus proton radiotherapy. The assay was immunoSEQ multiplex PCR, and TCRdb's table has in-frame clones only and misses some. The sample lists around 12,000 clones; less than 90% were seen once. This material consisted of peripheral blood, taken from a patient treated with photon-based radiotherapy. These receptors all come from a man between 60 and 70 years old with pancreatic cancer.

This sequence joins TRBV4-3 and TRBJ1-5; D is perhaps TRBD1 (5 bases). The length of the CDR3 is 14 residues. The germline V and J ends were trimmed by 5 bases and 7 bases, with 15 bases remaining between them. Germline V CDR1 and CDR2: LGHNA, YSLEER. CDR3 DNA sequence: TGCGCCAGCAGCGGCGTTGCAGGGCGGCAGCCCCAGCATTTT. Translation: CASSGVAGRQPQHF.

The CDR3 DNA sequence: TGCGCCAGCAGTCGAGAGGGTAAGAAAAATTCACCCCTCCACTTT. It translates to CASSREGKKNSPLHF. The chain has TRBV23-1 and TRBJ1-6, with no clear D. TRBV23-1 is marked as an open reading frame, function uncertain. The CDR3 sequence is 15 residues long. V lost 4 bases, J lost 7 bases, and 14 bases lay in between.

This chain uses TRBV5-4 with TRBJ1-1, with TRBD1 matching over 9 bases. Trimming took 5 bases from V and 8 from J; bases not matched to a gene: 10. The CDR3 totals 14 residues. Germline values: CDR1 SGHNT, CDR2 YYREEE (reference sequence). CDR3 DNA: TGTGCCAGCAGATCCGGACAGGGGCAGGTGGAAGCTTTCTTT. It translates to CASRSGQGQVEAFF.

The rearrangement uses TRBV6-1 and TRBJ2-7; D assignment may be TRBD1 or TRBD2 (5 bases each). The CDR3 has 14 residues. The germline V gene has CDR1 MNHNS and CDR2 SASEGT. The germline V and J ends were trimmed by 10 bases and 2 bases, with 18 bases remaining between them. The chain's CDR3 is CATHPGLGAYEQYF. The CDR3 nucleotides read TGTGCCACTCACCCGGGGCTGGGAGCCTACGAGCAGTACTTC.

V usage is TRBV30 and J usage is TRBJ2-7, with TRBD1 matching over 9 bases. The CDR3 length is 16 residues. V lost 3 bases and J lost 6; bases outside the gene matches: 15. CDR1 GTSNPN and CDR2 SVGIG come from the germline V gene (reference sequence). CDR3 protein: CAWRRYLTGGRGEQYF. The CDR3 DNA is TGTGCCTGGAGGCGATACCTCACAGGGGGCCGTGGCGAGCAGTACTTC.

This clone came up once. V is TRBV9 and J is TRBJ2-2; 8 positions match TRBD1. The CDR3 covers 16 residues. Germline trimming cut 4 bases from V and 3 bases from J; bases unmatched to any gene: 8. Germline CDR1 SGDLS, CDR2 YYNGEE. CDR3 amino acids: CASSYGQGIDTGELFF. For the CDR3, the DNA is TGTGCCAGCAGCTACGGACAGGGCATCGACACCGGGGAGCTGTTTTTT.

Only a few counts were recorded for this clone. CDR3: CASSPRGPGLAGGDTQYF. CDR3 nucleotides: TGCGCCAGCAGCCCCCGGGGGCCGGGACTAGCGGGGGGAGATACGCAGTATTTT. The chain couples TRBV5-1 to TRBJ2-3; 15 nucleotides agree with TRBD2. V gave up 4 bases and J gave up 5 bases; unmatched junction bases: 11. Germline V CDR1 and CDR2: SGHRS, YFSETQ. This CDR3 is 18 amino acids long.

This rearrangement joins TRBV7-9 to TRBJ2-1; D uncertain. Germline-derived CDR1 and CDR2 are SEHNR and FQNEAQ (reference sequence). CDR3 length equals 18 residues. Trimming cost V 2 bases and J 0 bases, with 17 bases left between them. CDR3 coding DNA: TGTGCCAGCAGCTTATTCGACGGATCCCCGCGCTCCTACAATGAGCAGTTCTTC. This codes for CASSLFDGSPRSYNEQFF.

V gene TRBV19 combines with J gene TRBJ1-6; D gene unclear. The CDR3 covers 15 residues. V lost 1 base and J 2 bases, leaving 6 bases between the germline ends. The germline gives CDR1 LNHDA, CDR2 SQIVND (reference sequence). In DNA, the CDR3 is TGTGCCAGTAGTATAGTGTCTCCCTATAATTCACCCCTCCACTTT. As protein: CASSIVSPYNSPLHF.

The chain links TRBV6-5 to TRBJ1-3, with TRBD1 matching 8 bases. Germline V lookup: CDR1 MNHEY, CDR2 SVGAGI. The CDR3 consists of 14 residues. Trimming cost V 7 bases and J 2 bases; bases outside gene matches: 4. Written as DNA, the CDR3 is TGTGCCAGCACCGACAGGGGAGCTGGAAACACCATATATTTT. This encodes CASTDRGAGNTIYF.

The chain combines TRBV6-6 with TRBJ2-7; a weak D match, TRBD2 (6 bases). The ends were cut back, 0 bases at V and 4 bases at J, with 13 bases in the middle. From germline, CDR1 is MNHNY and CDR2 SVGAGI (reference sequence). CDR3 length: 15 amino acids. The CDR3 is CASSYSGGKVYEQYF. As DNA, the CDR3 is TGTGCCAGCAGTTACTCGGGAGGAAAGGTGTACGAGCAGTACTTC.

CDR3 residues: CASSYSYGLARGEQFF. CDR3 in DNA: TGTGCCAGCAGTTACTCCTACGGACTAGCGAGGGGTGAGCAGTTCTTC. This chain joins TRBV6-5 and TRBJ2-1, with TRBD2 matching 9 bases. The CDR3 has 16 amino acids. CDR1 and CDR2 from the germline V gene are MNHEY and SVGAGI. The V gene end was trimmed by 0 bases and the J gene end by 9 bases; junction bases not matched to a gene: 9.

J is TRBJ2-7 and V is TRBV4-2, with D tentatively TRBD1 (5 bases). V lost 1 base to trimming and J lost 5 bases, with 15 bases between them. The CDR3 contains 15 residues. Germline V gene lookup returns CDR1 LGHNA and CDR2 YNFKEQ. The CDR3 sequence is CASSQVGVNVHEQYF. The CDR3, as DNA: TGTGCCAGCAGCCAAGTAGGGGTCAACGTCCACGAGCAGTACTTC.

This clone was seen just once. The chain links TRBV27 to TRBJ2-1; the match to TRBD1 covers 10 bases. The V gene end was trimmed by 5 bases and the J gene end by 6 bases; junction bases not matched to a gene: 10. Germline V gene sequence: CDR1 MNHEY, CDR2 SMNVEV (reference sequence). CDR3 length equals 16 residues. The CDR3: CASSQLTGTGANEQFF. DNA of the CDR3: TGTGCCAGCAGTCAACTGACCGGGACAGGGGCCAATGAGCAGTTCTTC.

This clone was counted a single time. The CDR3 protein is CASSYDVTSYYEQYF. The CDR3 DNA is TGTGCCAGCAGTTACGATGTGACGAGCTACTACGAGCAGTACTTC. This chain connects TRBV6-5 to TRBJ2-7; D is uncertain. Trimming removed 2 bases at V and 3 bases at J, with 14 bases between. CDR3 length: 15 amino acids. Germline V gene data show CDR1 as MNHEY and CDR2 as SVGAGI.

This sequence joins TRBV10-3 and TRBJ2-7; 8 positions match TRBD1. The CDR3 is made up of 14 amino acids. Germline CDR1 reads ENHRY; CDR2 reads SYGVKD. V was pared by 6 bases and J by 7 bases, with 11 bases of the junction left unmatched. CDR3 sequence: CAIRRRAGGEEQYF. The CDR3 DNA reads as TGTGCCATCAGGAGACGCGCAGGGGGCGAGGAGCAGTACTTC.

The genes are TRBV4-3 and TRBJ2-5; 8 bases line up with TRBD2. CDR1 is LGHNA, CDR2 YSLEER, per germline. The CDR3 has 15 amino acids. J was trimmed by 5 bases and V by 6 bases; bases with no gene match: 11. As DNA, the CDR3 is TGCGCCAGCAGTCCATCGGGGGGGCCTTTTGAGACCCAGTACTTC. Residues: CASSPSGGPFETQYF.

This chain uses TRBV28 with TRBJ1-2, with a tentative D call TRBD1 (5 bases). The CDR3 is made up of 16 amino acids. Germline loops: CDR1 MDHEN, CDR2 SYDVKM. Trimming stripped 4 bases from V and 2 bases from J, with 17 bases between. For the CDR3, the DNA is TGTGCCAGCAGTTCCGCTCTTGGGGGGGAAAACTATGGCTACACCTTC. Translating it yields CASSSALGGENYGYTF.

The chain combines TRBV9 with TRBJ1-1; D ambiguous. Trimming cost V 4 bases and J 1 base, with 11 bases left between them. Germline CDR1 SGDLS, CDR2 YYNGEE. The CDR3 spans 14 residues. The CDR3 nucleotides are TGTGCCAGCAGCTCCCCGACCCCGAACACTGAAGCTTTCTTT. Translating gives CASSSPTPNTEAFF.

CDR3 sequence: CASSIEAPAYEQYF. The DNA for the CDR3 is TGTGCCAGTAGTATAGAAGCCCCTGCCTACGAGCAGTACTTC. This rearrangement joins TRBV19 to TRBJ2-7; D remains unclear. Germline V gene data show CDR1 as LNHDA and CDR2 as SQIVND (reference sequence). The CDR3 is 14 amino acids. Trimming took 0 bases from V and 2 from J, leaving 8 bases between them.

This clone was seen only once. The rearrangement joins TRBV19 to TRBJ2-3, with 10 bases fitting TRBD2. The V and J ends lost 7 bases and 2 bases, in that order; junction bases with no gene match: 6. This CDR3 comprises 15 residues. Germline-derived CDR1 and CDR2 are LNHDA and SQIVND (reference sequence). DNA of the CDR3: TGTGCCAGTAATCGAGCGGGGGGGTTCACAGATACGCAGTATTTT. Translation gives CASNRAGGFTDTQYF.

The CDR3 loop is CASSRGGLAGAETQYF. DNA for the CDR3: TGTGCCAGCAGCAGAGGGGGACTAGCGGGGGCAGAGACCCAGTACTTC. The rearrangement links TRBV7-6 to TRBJ2-5; 14 bases are a match to TRBD2. CDR1 and CDR2 from the germline V gene are SGHVS and FNYEAQ. This CDR3 region has 16 residues. The V and J ends lost 5 bases and 4 bases, in that order; junction bases with no gene match: 6.